Listed below are T cell receptor beta chains from one sample, sequenced in a study of T-cell reconstitution after alpha-beta-depleted transplantation in children. TCRdb ran MiXCR on the PCR reads and lists one entry per CDR3 protein. This repertoire shows about 610,000 distinct CDR3 sequences, roughly 10% found once; its top ten account for roughly 3.9%. Sequences were derived from PBMCs from the stem cell graft donor, sampled from the stem cell graft. All receptors come from a human donor who donated a stem cell graft to a child with acute myeloid leukemia. Both conserved end residues are part of each CDR3. The order of the fields is CDR3 DNA, CDR3 protein, clone size, J gene, V gene, CDR3 length, D gene. D genes are given only for firm matches. Size values are once, few and many counts, or a class for expanded clones, and some rows have none.

TGTGCCAGCAGCCAAGATGTCCCACAATATGCCCGCGGGGGGGGGTACAATGAGCAGTTCTTC | CASSQDVPQYARGGGYNEQFF | . | TRBJ2-1 | TRBV4-2 | 21 | TRBD2
TGTGCCAGCAGCTTACAACAGGGGGCGACAGATACGCAGTATTTT | CASSLQQGATDTQYF | few | TRBJ2-3 | TRBV7-2 | 15 | TRBD1
TGTGCCACCTCTCTAGAACCCCTGTACGAGCAGTACTTC | CATSLEPLYEQYF | many | TRBJ2-7 | TRBV7-2 | 13 | .
TGTGCCAGCACCTCGGGAGCCGGGGACACTGAAGCTTTCTTT | CASTSGAGDTEAFF | . | TRBJ1-1 | TRBV7-2 | 14 | .
TGTGCCAGCAGTTCTCTCCGCGGGGGGGACTACAATGAGCAGTTCTTC | CASSSLRGGDYNEQFF | . | TRBJ2-1 | TRBV12-3/TRBV12-4 | 16 | TRBD2
TGTGCCAGCGGTGGGGGGGGCTGGACCGGGGAGCTGTTTTTT | CASGGGGWTGELFF | few | TRBJ2-2 | TRBV12-3/TRBV12-4 | 14 | .
TGTGCCAGCAGCCAAGGCCAGGGACAAGAGACCCAGTACTTC | CASSQGQGQETQYF | few | TRBJ2-5 | TRBV3-1 | 14 | .
TGCAGCCCCCGTAAAGCGGATTCATCGTATGAGCAGTTCTTC | CSPRKADSSYEQFF | many | TRBJ2-1 | TRBV29-1 | 14 | .
TGTGCCAGCAGTCCCCAAACAGGGTTATGGGAAAAACTGTTTTTT | CASSPQTGLWEKLFF | . | TRBJ1-4 | TRBV12-3/TRBV12-4 | 15 | .
TGTGCCAGCACGGCCCCCTTATATAGCAATCAGCCCCAGCATTTT | CASTAPLYSNQPQHF | . | TRBJ1-5 | TRBV27 | 15 | .
TGCAGCGTTGAAGATCGGATTGGGCAGGCTACCGACAATGAGCAGTTCTTC | CSVEDRIGQATDNEQFF | few | TRBJ2-1 | TRBV29-1 | 17 | .
TGTGCCAGCAGTGAAAGCTCAGGGGGCGGAGAGCAGTTCTTC | CASSESSGGGEQFF | few | TRBJ2-1 | TRBV2 | 14 | TRBD1
TGTGCCAGCAGCCAAGCCCAGGCGGGGGGGAACATTCAGTACTTC | CASSQAQAGGNIQYF | few | TRBJ2-4 | TRBV3-1 | 15 | TRBD2
TGTGCCAGCAGCCCCTCCGAAGGTTTCGAGACCCAGTACTTC | CASSPSEGFETQYF | few | TRBJ2-5 | TRBV7-9 | 14 | .
TGCGCCAGCAGCTTCCGACAGGGGGCCTTGAACACTGAAGCTTTCTTT | CASSFRQGALNTEAFF | few | TRBJ1-1 | TRBV5-1 | 16 | TRBD1
TGTGCCACCAGCAGGCGACAGGGGACCTACGAGCAGTACTTC | CATSRRQGTYEQYF | . | TRBJ2-7 | TRBV15 | 14 | TRBD1
TGCGCCAGCAATCGGGACTCGCGTTCTAGCGAGCAGTACTTC | CASNRDSRSSEQYF | . | TRBJ2-7 | TRBV4-1 | 14 | .
TGCGCCAGCAGCCAGAGTCTCGGGGCCTACAATGAGCAGTTCTTC | CASSQSLGAYNEQFF | few | TRBJ2-1 | TRBV4-3 | 15 | .
TGTGCCAGCAGCGAATCAGGGGTAAACACTGAAGCTTTCTTT | CASSESGVNTEAFF | few | TRBJ1-1 | TRBV7-3 | 14 | .
TGTGCCAGTAGTATCGGACAGGGAGTTACAAGGGAGCAGTACTTC | CASSIGQGVTREQYF | . | TRBJ2-7 | TRBV19 | 15 | TRBD1
TGTGCCAGCAGTTACTCAATAGCGGGAGGAAACTACGAGCAGTACTTC | CASSYSIAGGNYEQYF | many | TRBJ2-7 | TRBV6-5 | 16 | TRBD2
TGCGCCAGCAGTGAGTCTTACAATGAGCAGTTCTTC | CASSESYNEQFF | many | TRBJ2-1 | TRBV10-2 | 12 | .
TGTGCCAGCAGCTTCGTGTCTAGCACGAACACCGGGGAGCTGTTTTTT | CASSFVSSTNTGELFF | . | TRBJ2-2 | TRBV7-8 | 16 | .
TGTGCTAGTGGACTCAGCGGGGACATCGATGAGCAGTTCTTC | CASGLSGDIDEQFF | many | TRBJ2-1 | TRBV12-5 | 14 | .
TGCAGCGTTGCCGACAGGGCCAATCAGCCCCAGCATTTT | CSVADRANQPQHF | . | TRBJ1-5 | TRBV29-1 | 13 | TRBD1
TGTGCCAGCGTCAGCCCGGGACAGGGGAACAGGCAGTACTTC | CASVSPGQGNRQYF | . | TRBJ2-7 | TRBV28 | 14 | TRBD1
TGTGCCAGCAGCTCCCCTGGGGCGAGTGGGGTCTACGAGCAGTACTTC | CASSSPGASGVYEQYF | . | TRBJ2-7 | TRBV7-9 | 16 | .
TGTGCCAGCAGCGTAGGAGGAGCGGGAGGGCCGAGGGAGACCCAGTACTTC | CASSVGGAGGPRETQYF | . | TRBJ2-5 | TRBV9 | 17 | TRBD2
TGCAGTGCTAGAGACCCCCGAGGACAGGGGGCATCAGATACGCAGTATTTT | CSARDPRGQGASDTQYF | . | TRBJ2-3 | TRBV20-1 | 17 | TRBD1
TGTGCCAGCAGTTCCTTAGCGGGAGTTTCCTACAATGAGCAGTTCTTC | CASSSLAGVSYNEQFF | . | TRBJ2-1 | TRBV6-2/TRBV6-3 | 16 | TRBD2
TGTGCCAGCAGCCAGACAGTTAACTATGGCTACACCTTC | CASSQTVNYGYTF | . | TRBJ1-2 | TRBV5-4 | 13 | .
TGCAGCGTTGGGCAGGGGAGTACAGATACGCAGTATTTT | CSVGQGSTDTQYF | few | TRBJ2-3 | TRBV29-1 | 13 | .
TGTGCCATCAGTGTTTCGGGAACAGATACGCAGTATTTT | CAISVSGTDTQYF | many | TRBJ2-3 | TRBV10-3 | 13 | .
TGTGCCAGCGGGACACAAGCAAACTATGGCTACACCTTC | CASGTQANYGYTF | . | TRBJ1-2 | TRBV27 | 13 | .
TGTGCCAGCAGCGGACCCGGACAGGTCGGCAATCAGCCCCAGCATTTT | CASSGPGQVGNQPQHF | few | TRBJ1-5 | TRBV7-2 | 16 | TRBD1
TGCAGTGCTAGAGAACCCGGGCGGTCACCCCTCCACTTT | CSAREPGRSPLHF | few | TRBJ1-6 | TRBV20-1 | 13 | .
TGTGCCAGCAGTTCACCAACAGCGAGCTCTGGAAACACCATATATTTT | CASSSPTASSGNTIYF | . | TRBJ1-3 | TRBV12-3/TRBV12-4 | 16 | .
TGCAGCGTCGACCTAAGGGGTGGCTCGGGCACTGAAGCTTTCTTT | CSVDLRGGSGTEAFF | few | TRBJ1-1 | TRBV29-1 | 15 | .
TGTGCCAGCAGTCTCCGAGAAGCAAACTATGGCTACACCTTC | CASSLREANYGYTF | . | TRBJ1-2 | TRBV6-1 | 14 | .
TGTGCCAGCAGCTTAAAATTTGCAGGGGGCAATGAGCAGTTCTTC | CASSLKFAGGNEQFF | . | TRBJ2-1 | TRBV7-3 | 15 | TRBD1
TGCGCCAGCAGCTTACCTCAGGGACTAGCGGGTGAGCAGTTCTTC | CASSLPQGLAGEQFF | . | TRBJ2-1 | TRBV5-1 | 15 | TRBD2
TGCGCCAGCGGAGGGACTACCTCCAATGAGCAGTTCTTC | CASGGTTSNEQFF | many | TRBJ2-1 | TRBV5-1 | 13 | TRBD2
TGTGCCAGCAGTTCTCCAGGGGGCGTCTACGAGCAGTACTTC | CASSSPGGVYEQYF | once | TRBJ2-7 | TRBV28 | 14 | TRBD1
TGTGCCAGCAGTTTGAGGGGACAGGGAGTTTTCATGAACACTGAAGCTTTCTTT | CASSLRGQGVFMNTEAFF | few | TRBJ1-1 | TRBV12-3/TRBV12-4 | 18 | TRBD1
TGTGCCAGCAGTCCCTGGGGGGGAGTAGATTCCTACGAGCAGTACTTC | CASSPWGGVDSYEQYF | . | TRBJ2-7 | TRBV27 | 16 | TRBD2
TGCAGTGCTAGAATTTTAGCGGGAGTGAATGAGCAGTTCTTC | CSARILAGVNEQFF | many | TRBJ2-1 | TRBV20-1 | 14 | TRBD2